This entry describes one T cell receptor beta chain. These data are taken from a study of blood T cell repertoires in COVID-19. Turning to the study itself: PBMCs, B-cell-depleted T cells, or T cells provided the cDNA or gDNA that made up the material.

The ends were cut back, 0 bases at V and 2 bases at J, with 10 bases in the middle. The germline V gene has CDR1 LNHNV and CDR2 YYDKDF (reference sequence). The CDR3 is 16 residues long. Clones were read by immunoSEQ multiplex PCR, and TCRdb kept only the in-frame ones, dropping some. The profile covers more than 35,000 clones, with around 91% appearing a single time and more than 7% taken by the ten largest. The sample comprised peripheral blood. This chain uses TRBV15 with TRBJ1-4, with D possibly matching TRBD1 (5 bases). The sequence was obtained from a man aged 25 to 40 with active or convalescent COVID-19. The CDR3 loop reads CATSRDTGHTNEKLFF. CDR3 DNA: TGTGCCACCAGCAGAGATACAGGACACACTAATGAAAAACTGTTTTTT.